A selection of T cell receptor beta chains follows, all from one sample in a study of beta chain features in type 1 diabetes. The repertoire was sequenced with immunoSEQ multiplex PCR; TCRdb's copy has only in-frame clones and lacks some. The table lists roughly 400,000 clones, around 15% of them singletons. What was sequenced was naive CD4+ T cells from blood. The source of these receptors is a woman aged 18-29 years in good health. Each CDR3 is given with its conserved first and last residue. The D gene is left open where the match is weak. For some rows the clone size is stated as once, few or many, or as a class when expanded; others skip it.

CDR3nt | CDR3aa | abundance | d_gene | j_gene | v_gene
TGCAGCGTTGAATATATCTGGGGGGACCAAGAGACCCAGTACTTC | CSVEYIWGDQETQYF | few | - | TRBJ2-5 | TRBV29-1
TGTGCCAGCAGCCTACGGACAGGGAGTGATGGCTACACCTTC | CASSLRTGSDGYTF | - | TRBD1 | TRBJ1-2 | TRBV7-9
TGTGCCTGGACTAGCGGGGGCCAAGAGACCCAGTACTTC | CAWTSGGQETQYF | - | TRBD2 | TRBJ2-5 | TRBV30
TGTGCCAGCGTCGGGGGATACGAGCAGTACTTC | CASVGGYEQYF | - | - | TRBJ2-7 | TRBV28
TGCGCCAGCAGCCTCCAGACTACGAACACCGGGGAGCTGTTTTTT | CASSLQTTNTGELFF | few | - | TRBJ2-2 | TRBV5-1
TGTGCCAGCAGCGTAGCGGCCTTCCGGGGAGAGCAGTACTTC | CASSVAAFRGEQYF | - | - | TRBJ2-7 | TRBV9
TGTGCCAGCACTATGAACACCGGGGAGCTGTTTTTT | CASTMNTGELFF | few | - | TRBJ2-2 | TRBV2
TGCAGCGTTGAACTAGCGGGAGAGACCCAGTACTTC | CSVELAGETQYF | few | TRBD2 | TRBJ2-5 | TRBV29-1
TGCGCCAGCAGCCCGCCAGGGTATCTTAGCACTGAAGCTTTCTTT | CASSPPGYLSTEAFF | few | - | TRBJ1-1 | TRBV5-1
TGTGCCAGCAGTTTAGGCGGGCTAATGAACACTGAAGCTTTCTTT | CASSLGGLMNTEAFF | - | - | TRBJ1-1 | TRBV28
TGTGCCAGCACAGGGCGGCGCGAGCAGTACTTC | CASTGRREQYF | few | - | TRBJ2-7 | TRBV28
TGCGCCAGCAGCCACTCCGGGACAGGAAGGACTGAAGCTTTCTTT | CASSHSGTGRTEAFF | - | TRBD1 | TRBJ1-1 | TRBV5-1
TGTGCCTGGAGGGCCCGGGGGGGAAGTGAAGCTTTCTTT | CAWRARGGSEAFF | - | - | TRBJ1-1 | TRBV30
TGTGCCAGCAGCTCCATATACAACAGGGAGCAGTACTTC | CASSSIYNREQYF | few | - | TRBJ2-7 | TRBV11-2
TGCGCCAGCGGACTCTCTGGCACAGATACGCAGTATTTT | CASGLSGTDTQYF | few | - | TRBJ2-3 | TRBV4-3
TGTGCCAGCAGCCCGAGGGACACTATTGAAGCTTTCTTT | CASSPRDTIEAFF | few | - | TRBJ1-1 | TRBV11-1
TGTGCCAGCAGTAGGGGCTACGAGCAGTACTTC | CASSRGYEQYF | - | - | TRBJ2-7 | TRBV6-5
TGTGCCAGCAGTCTCAGGGGGCGAGGCTACACCTTC | CASSLRGRGYTF | few | TRBD1 | TRBJ1-2 | TRBV28
TGTGCCAGCAGCCGGGCTAGCGGGCCCCAAGAGACCCAGTACTTC | CASSRASGPQETQYF | - | TRBD2 | TRBJ2-5 | TRBV7-2
TGTGCCAGCAGCTTCTTAACAGTGTCTAGCGGAATATACAATGAGCAGTTCTTC | CASSFLTVSSGIYNEQFF | few | TRBD2 | TRBJ2-1 | TRBV7-3
TGTGCCAGCAGTTTTGGGACTAGAGTTGAGCAGTACTTC | CASSFGTRVEQYF | - | TRBD2 | TRBJ2-7 | TRBV28
TGTGCCAGCTCACCACAGACAGGTCCAAATGAGCAGTTCTTC | CASSPQTGPNEQFF | few | - | TRBJ2-1 | TRBV18
TGTGCCAGCAGCCAAGGGACAGGGGAAAAGGCTTTCTTT | CASSQGTGEKAFF | - | TRBD1 | TRBJ1-1 | TRBV14
TGTGCCAGCAGCGTAGGTCGGCCGGGGTTGACTAATGAAAAACTGTTTTTT | CASSVGRPGLTNEKLFF | few | - | TRBJ1-4 | TRBV9
TGTGCCAGCAGTCCCACAGGGCCATTAGAAGCTTTCTTT | CASSPTGPLEAFF | - | - | TRBJ1-1 | TRBV6-5
TGCGCCAGCAGCTTCATTACAACCGGGAGCTCCTACGAGCAGTACTTC | CASSFITTGSSYEQYF | - | - | TRBJ2-7 | TRBV5-1